This TCR beta chain came from a study of response to subunit inactivated influenza vaccine. The CDR3 runs 14 residues. Germline V CDR1 and CDR2: DFQATT, SNEGSKA (reference sequence). With V trimmed by 5 bases and J by 5 bases, 9 bases remained unmatched. TCRdb passed the RT-PCR reads through MiXCR, listing each CDR3 protein once. Of about 700,000 distinct CDR3 sequences detected, more than 15% appear once; the ten largest clones hold 9.5% to 13%. This clonotype was found a few times. The V gene is TRBV20-1, the J gene TRBJ2-1, with TRBD2 matching over 7 bases. The receptor was isolated from a man between 45 and 60 years old who received an inactivated influenza vaccine. The specimen was PBMCs from blood, collected 11 to 12 days after vaccination. The CDR3 here is CSAPFGGSNNEQFF. DNA for the CDR3: TGCAGTGCTCCCTTCGGGGGGTCCAACAATGAGCAGTTCTTC.